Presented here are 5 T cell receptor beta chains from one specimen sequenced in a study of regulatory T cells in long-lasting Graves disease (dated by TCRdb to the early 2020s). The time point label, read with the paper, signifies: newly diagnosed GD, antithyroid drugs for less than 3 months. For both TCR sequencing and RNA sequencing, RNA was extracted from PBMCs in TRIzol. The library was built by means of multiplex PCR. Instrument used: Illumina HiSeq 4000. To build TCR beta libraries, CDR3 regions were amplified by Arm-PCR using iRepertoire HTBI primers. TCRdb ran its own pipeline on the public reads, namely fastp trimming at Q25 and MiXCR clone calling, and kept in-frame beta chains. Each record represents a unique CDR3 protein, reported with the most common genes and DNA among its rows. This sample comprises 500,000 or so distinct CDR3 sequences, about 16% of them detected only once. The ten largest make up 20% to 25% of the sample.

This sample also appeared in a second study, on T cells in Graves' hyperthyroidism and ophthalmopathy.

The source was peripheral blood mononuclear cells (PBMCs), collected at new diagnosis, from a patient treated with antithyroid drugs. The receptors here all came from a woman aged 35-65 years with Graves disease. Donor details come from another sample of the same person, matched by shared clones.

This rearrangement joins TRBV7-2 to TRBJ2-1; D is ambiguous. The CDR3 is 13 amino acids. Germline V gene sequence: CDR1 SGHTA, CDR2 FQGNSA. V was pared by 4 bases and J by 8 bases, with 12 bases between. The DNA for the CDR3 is TGTGCCAGCAGCTCCTCCTGGGGTTATGAGCAGTTCTTC. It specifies CASSSSWGYEQFF.

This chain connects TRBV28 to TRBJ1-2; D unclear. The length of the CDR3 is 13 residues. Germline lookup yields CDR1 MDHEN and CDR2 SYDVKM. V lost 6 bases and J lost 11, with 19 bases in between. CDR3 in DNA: TGTGCCAGCAGCTCCGGGCAAGAGGTGGCTTACACCTTC. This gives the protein CASSSGQEVAYTF.

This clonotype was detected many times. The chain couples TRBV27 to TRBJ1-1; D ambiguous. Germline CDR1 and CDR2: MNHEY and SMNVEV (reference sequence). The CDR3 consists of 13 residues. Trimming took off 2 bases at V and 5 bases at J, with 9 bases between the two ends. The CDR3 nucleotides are TGTGCCAGCAGTTTAGGGTGGTTGACTGAAGCTTTCTTT. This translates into CASSLGWLTEAFF.

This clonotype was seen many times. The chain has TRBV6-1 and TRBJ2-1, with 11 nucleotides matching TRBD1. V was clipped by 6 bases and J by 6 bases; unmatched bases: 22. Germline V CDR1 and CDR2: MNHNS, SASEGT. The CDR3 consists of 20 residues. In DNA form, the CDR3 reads TGTGCCAGCAGCTTTTCCTTCCGCTTTCACGGGACAGGGGGATTCAATGAGCAGTTCTTC. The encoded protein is CASSFSFRFHGTGGFNEQFF.

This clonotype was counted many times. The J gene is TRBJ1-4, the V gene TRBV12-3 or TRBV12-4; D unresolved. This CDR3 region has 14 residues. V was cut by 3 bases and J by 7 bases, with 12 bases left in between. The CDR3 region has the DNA TGTGCCAGCAGTTTGGCACAGAAAACTGAAAAACTGTTTTTT. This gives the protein CASSLAQKTEKLFF.